The 29 T cell receptor beta chains below come from one sample, sequenced in a study of CD8+ T cells in alopecia areata. RNA, once extracted, was reverse transcribed into cDNA for use as the sequencing template. Sequenced by immunoSEQ multiplex PCR; TCRdb stores in-frame clones only, minus some. The sample lists about 30,000 clones; roughly 60% were seen once. The sequenced material came from NKG2D-high CD8+ T cells sorted from blood. Source of these receptors: a human donor with alopecia areata.

This chain joins TRBV4-3 and TRBJ2-2; 9 bases agree with TRBD2. V was clipped by 2 bases and J by 5 bases; unmatched bases: 12. The CDR3 length is 18 residues. Germline V gene data show CDR1 as LGHNA and CDR2 as YSLEER. The CDR3 DNA sequence: TGCGCCAGCAGCCAATTTATAGCGGGGGAAACTCGGACCGGGGAGCTGTTTTTT. Amino acids: CASSQFIAGETRTGELFF.

This clone was seen more than once but under ten times. The chain has TRBV13 and TRBJ2-5; tentative D call: TRBD2 (6 bases). CDR3 size: 14 residues. V was clipped by 5 bases and J by 0 bases, with 10 bases between them. The germline CDR1 and CDR2 sequences are PRHDT and FYEKMQ (reference sequence). CDR3 sequence (DNA): TGTGCCAGCAGCGCGGGACTGCACCAAGAGACCCAGTACTTC. Amino acid sequence: CASSAGLHQETQYF. Full variable domain (rest looked up from reference TRBV13 and TRBJ2-5): AAGVIQSPRHLIKEKRETATLKCYPIPRHDTVYWYQQGPGQDPQFLISFYEKMQSDKGSIPDRFSAQQFSDYHSELNMSSLELGDSALYFCASSAGLHQETQYFGPGTRLLVL.

This clone was found a few times. The V call is TRBV28, the J call TRBJ2-6; D is unresolved. Germline V gives CDR1 MDHEN, CDR2 SYDVKM. V was shortened by 3 bases and J by 3 bases, with 6 bases between the two germline ends. The CDR3 consists of 14 residues. Written as DNA, the CDR3 is TGTGCCAGCAGTTTTCTCCTTGGGGCCAACGTCCTGACTTTC. Translating it yields CASSFLLGANVLTF.

The V call is TRBV7-9, the J call TRBJ2-7, with 9 nucleotides matching TRBD1. CDR3 length: 15 amino acids. The ends lost 5 bases at V and 2 bases at J; junction bases unmatched: 7. Looked up from germline, CDR1 is SEHNR and CDR2 is FQNEAQ (reference sequence). CDR3 nucleotides: TGTGCCAGCAGCCCGAGGGACAGGGTGCCCTACGAGCAGTACTTC. Translation gives CASSPRDRVPYEQYF.

The chain has TRBV7-9 and TRBJ1-1; no firm D call. CDR3 length: 12 amino acids. Germline CDR1 SEHNR, CDR2 FQNEAQ (reference sequence). Trimming stripped 4 bases from V and 5 bases from J, with 8 bases between. Written as DNA, the CDR3 is TGTGCCAGCAGCTCTGCAGCGACTGAAGCTTTCTTT. Protein sequence: CASSSAATEAFF.

The chain carries TRBV4-2 and TRBJ2-7; perhaps TRBD2 as D (5 bases). Trimming stripped 0 bases from V and 4 bases from J, with 7 bases between. Germline CDR1 and CDR2: LGHNA and YNFKEQ. CDR3 length: 13 residues. CDR3 DNA: TGTGCCAGCAGCCAAGATGAGCGGTACGAGCAGTACTTC. This gives the protein CASSQDERYEQYF.

This clone was picked up one time. This rearrangement joins TRBV4-1 to TRBJ2-5; D is unclear. Germline V gene lookup returns CDR1 MGHRA and CDR2 YSYEKL. Trimming shortened V by 0 bases and J by 4 bases, and 3 bases separated the two germline ends. The CDR3 is made up of 12 amino acids. The DNA for the CDR3 is TGCGCCAGCAGCCAAGATACAGAGACCCAGTACTTC. Residues: CASSQDTETQYF.

The chain uses TRBV11-2 and TRBJ2-7; weak D call: TRBD2 (6 bases). Per germline, CDR1 SGHAT and CDR2 FQNNGV. The ends were cut back, 5 bases at V and 3 bases at J, with 17 bases in the middle. This CDR3 is 15 amino acids long. The DNA of the CDR3 is TGTGCCAGCAGCCCCCTGGCGGGAAACGTCTACGAGCAGTACTTC. Its protein is CASSPLAGNVYEQYF.

The V and J genes are TRBV29-1 and TRBJ1-3; D uncertain. The germline V gene encodes CDR1 SQVTM and CDR2 ANQGSEA. This CDR3 comprises 16 residues. V lost 3 bases and J 0 bases, leaving 15 bases between the germline ends. CDR3 coding DNA: TGCAGCGTTGAGCGGTTCGATCGAAGCTCTGGAAACACCATATATTTT. It yields the protein CSVERFDRSSGNTIYF.

In this sample, this clone turned up a few times. V is TRBV4-1 and J is TRBJ1-5; perhaps TRBD1 as D (5 bases). V was pared by 0 bases and J by 5 bases, with 14 bases between. CDR1 is MGHRA and CDR2 is YSYEKL in the germline V gene. This CDR3 comprises 16 residues. The CDR3 DNA follows: TGCGCCAGCAGCCAAGAAGGTATCGGGGACTATCAGCCCCAGCATTTT. Protein sequence: CASSQEGIGDYQPQHF.

The J gene is TRBJ2-5, the V gene TRBV4-1; tentatively, D is TRBD2 (7 bases). CDR3 length: 19 amino acids. The germline V gene has CDR1 MGHRA and CDR2 YSYEKL. The V gene lost 4 bases and the J gene lost 0 bases, with 24 bases spanning the gap. The CDR3 is CASSPSGGVAGAYQETQYF. CDR3 DNA: TGCGCCAGCAGCCCCTCGGGGGGCGTTGCGGGGGCGTACCAAGAGACCCAGTACTTC.

V usage is TRBV4-1 and J usage is TRBJ1-3, with D uncertain. V was trimmed by 7 bases and J by 4 bases, leaving 17 bases between them. CDR3 length equals 15 residues. Germline CDR1 reads MGHRA; CDR2 reads YSYEKL. CDR3 DNA: TGCGCCAGCACGGTCGACCCCGGATCGGGAAACACCATATATTTT. It yields the protein CASTVDPGSGNTIYF.

The rearrangement joins TRBV11-2 to TRBJ2-7; the D gene is possibly TRBD2 (5 bases). The CDR3 sequence is 14 residues long. CDR1 and CDR2 from the germline V gene are SGHAT and FQNNGV. Deletions cut 0 bases from V and 4 bases from J, with 10 bases between. The CDR3 DNA sequence: TGTGCCAGCAGCTTAGAACTAGTATCGTACGAGCAGTACTTC. This translates into CASSLELVSYEQYF.

The CDR3 protein is CASSSGTTTDTQYF. CDR3 DNA sequence: TGCGCCAGCAGTTCCGGGACTACCACAGATACGCAGTATTTT. The V and J genes are TRBV5-1 and TRBJ2-3; 7 bases fit TRBD2. The V segment lost 5 bases and the J segment 2 bases; nucleotides outside the gene matches: 5. The CDR3 consists of 14 residues. CDR1 and CDR2 (germline): SGHRS, YFSETQ.

This chain connects TRBV30 to TRBJ1-2; 7 bases agree with TRBD1. This CDR3 contains 13 residues. Germline V gene lookup returns CDR1 GTSNPN and CDR2 SVGIG (reference sequence). Losses at the gene ends were 4 bases for V and 8 bases for J; bases not matched to a gene: 10. Here the CDR3 DNA reads TGTGCCTGGACCAGACAGGGTTTGGAGGGCTACACCTTC. Protein: CAWTRQGLEGYTF.

This clone came up a few times. The V gene is TRBV29-1, the J gene TRBJ2-7; the D gene could be TRBD1 or TRBD2 (6 bases each). Per germline, CDR1 SQVTM and CDR2 ANQGSEA. This CDR3 contains 13 residues. V was pared by 5 bases and J by 2 bases, with 13 bases between. The DNA for the CDR3 is TGCAGCGTTTGGGGGGCGGAGGCCTACGAGCAGTACTTC. Translation gives CSVWGAEAYEQYF.

V gene TRBV7-6 combines with J gene TRBJ1-1; tentatively, D is TRBD1 (6 bases). Deletions cut 1 base from V and 1 base from J, with 10 bases between. This CDR3 has 15 amino acids. Germline loops: CDR1 SGHVS, CDR2 FNYEAQ. The DNA for the CDR3 is TGTGCCAGCAGCTTAGGACAGGACTGGAACACTGAAGCTTTCTTT. It codes for CASSLGQDWNTEAFF.

This clone turned up a few times. DNA for the CDR3: TGTGCCATCAGTGAGTCCCGACAGGGGCCGGATTACGAGCAGTACTTC. Translation: CAISESRQGPDYEQYF. V usage is TRBV10-3 and J usage is TRBJ2-7; TRBD1 matches 8 bases. Looked up from germline, CDR1 is ENHRY and CDR2 is SYGVKD. V shed 0 bases, J shed 4 bases, and the junction held 8 bases outside the gene matches. The CDR3 has 16 residues.

This clone was seen a handful of times. The chain uses TRBV29-1 and TRBJ2-1; unclear D gene. The ends were cut back, 4 bases at V and 8 bases at J, with 15 bases in the middle. The CDR3 loop spans 13 amino acids. Germline lookup yields CDR1 SQVTM and CDR2 ANQGSEA. The CDR3 DNA sequence: TGCAGCGTTGTCGGCGCACTCTCGGATGAGCAGTTCTTC. Protein product: CSVVGALSDEQFF.

The chain recombines TRBV28 with TRBJ2-7; D remains unclear. CDR3 length equals 10 residues. Germline V gene data show CDR1 as MDHEN and CDR2 as SYDVKM. V was shortened by 3 bases and J by 6 bases, with 3 bases between the two germline ends. The CDR3 sequence is CASSFGEQYF. CDR3 nucleotides: TGTGCCAGCAGTTTCGGCGAGCAGTACTTC.

V is TRBV6-5 and J is TRBJ2-5; D is possibly TRBD2 (6 bases). In germline, CDR1 is MNHEY, CDR2 SVGAGI. The V and J ends lost 2 bases and 1 base respectively, with 8 bases between them. The CDR3 is 14 amino acids. The CDR3 nucleotides are TGTGCCAGCAGTTACGGGGGGTTCCAAGAGACCCAGTACTTC. As protein: CASSYGGFQETQYF.

The chain uses TRBV4-1 and TRBJ2-3; 10 bases are a match to TRBD2. The trim removed 7 bases at V and 5 bases at J, leaving 6 bases unmatched. The CDR3 sequence is 14 residues long. Germline CDR1 reads MGHRA; CDR2 reads YSYEKL. DNA of the CDR3: TGCGCCAGCATGCCAGGACTAGCGGTAGATACGCAGTATTTT. Translating gives CASMPGLAVDTQYF.

This clone was detected a few times. This chain connects TRBV7-9 to TRBJ2-7; D is tentatively TRBD1 or TRBD2 (5 bases each). This CDR3 spans 14 amino acids. V lost 6 bases and J lost 3, with 15 bases in between. CDR1 is SEHNR, CDR2 FQNEAQ, per germline (reference sequence). Here the CDR3 reads CASSSGAGLYEQYF. The CDR3 DNA follows: TGTGCCAGCAGTTCCGGGGCAGGGCTCTACGAGCAGTACTTC.

The chain combines TRBV7-9 with TRBJ2-5; no clear D gene. The CDR3 loop spans 13 amino acids. V was trimmed by 4 bases and J by 5 bases, leaving 11 bases between them. Germline CDR1 and CDR2: SEHNR and FQNEAQ (reference sequence). CDR3 sequence: CASSSPLLETQYF. The CDR3 region has the DNA TGTGCCAGCAGCTCCCCCCTCCTTGAGACCCAGTACTTC.

This clone was observed a few times. The rearrangement joins TRBV4-3 to TRBJ2-7, with D possibly being TRBD2 (6 bases). This CDR3 spans 15 amino acids. The germline V gene encodes CDR1 LGHNA and CDR2 YSLEER. Trimming shortened V by 1 base and J by 1 base, and 11 bases separated the two germline ends. The CDR3 spells CASSQGAGPSYEQYF. CDR3 DNA sequence: TGCGCCAGCAGCCAAGGGGCGGGGCCTTCCTACGAGCAGTACTTC.

V and J are TRBV27 and TRBJ2-7, with TRBD2 matching over 8 bases. Germline CDR1 and CDR2: MNHEY and SMNVEV (reference sequence). The CDR3 sequence is 14 residues long. V lost 3 bases, J lost 7 bases, and 8 bases stayed unmatched. CDR3 nucleotide sequence: TGTGCCAGCAGTTTCTTTGCGGGAGGCGCTGAGCAGTACTTC. Its translation: CASSFFAGGAEQYF.

This rearrangement joins TRBV6-4 to TRBJ2-1, with TRBD2 matching over 12 bases. V dropped 4 bases and J dropped 7; count of bases not matched to a gene: 5. Germline CDR1 reads MRHNA; CDR2 reads SNTAGT. The length of the CDR3 is 15 residues. The CDR3: CASSALAGGGNEQFF. CDR3 in DNA: TGTGCCAGCAGTGCGCTAGCGGGAGGGGGTAATGAGCAGTTCTTC.

This clone occurred a few times. The J gene is TRBJ2-7, the V gene TRBV29-1; a weak D match, TRBD1 (6 bases). Trimming removed 0 bases from V and 0 bases from J, with 9 bases in between. Germline V lookup: CDR1 SQVTM, CDR2 ANQGSEA. The CDR3 has 14 amino acids. The CDR3 DNA sequence: TGCAGCGTTGAAGAAGGACAGTCCTCCTACGAGCAGTACTTC. It codes for CSVEEGQSSYEQYF.

The V call is TRBV27, the J call TRBJ2-2; D may match TRBD1 or TRBD2 (6 bases each). The V end was cut by 0 bases, the J end by 6 bases, with 11 bases between. The CDR3 is 15 amino acids. CDR1 MNHEY and CDR2 SMNVEV come from the germline V gene (reference sequence). CDR3 sequence: CASSLSWGASGELFF. In DNA, the CDR3 is TGTGCCAGCAGTTTATCATGGGGGGCCTCCGGGGAGCTGTTTTTT.